This passage covers 17 T cell receptor beta chains from one sample sequenced in a study of cytomegalovirus exposure and HLA in healthy donors. 60 Vbeta and 13 Jbeta primers were used in PCR. The table came from immunoSEQ multiplex PCR; TCRdb's copy has only in-frame clones and leaves some out. This table has roughly 120,000 clones, about 80% appearing once. Sequenced: PBMCs. The receptors here all came from a male donor in good health and CMV-seronegative.

CDR3 in DNA: TGTGCCACCAGCATGCCGGGACAGGGCTACGAGCAGTACTTC. This encodes CATSMPGQGYEQYF. The J gene is TRBJ2-7, the V gene TRBV15; 9 bases map to TRBD1. CDR3 length: 14 residues. The J segment lost 3 bases and the V segment lost 4 bases, leaving 4 bases of the junction unmatched. Germline V gives CDR1 LNHNV, CDR2 YYDKDF (reference sequence).

The chain combines TRBV28 with TRBJ2-7, with D possibly being TRBD1 (5 bases). In germline, CDR1 is MDHEN, CDR2 SYDVKM. V gave up 2 bases and J gave up 2 bases, with 19 bases separating them. The CDR3 has 17 residues. CDR3 in amino acids: CASSLTGFGRTTYEQYF. For the CDR3, the DNA is TGTGCCAGCAGTTTAACAGGTTTCGGGCGGACGACCTACGAGCAGTACTTC.

The V and J genes are TRBV7-9 and TRBJ1-4, with D perhaps matching TRBD1 (5 bases). Germline V CDR1 and CDR2: SEHNR, FQNEAQ (reference sequence). The V end lost 5 bases, the J end lost 8 bases, and 15 bases lay between the germline ends. This CDR3 contains 14 residues. The CDR3 bases are TGTGCCAGCAGCCACTGGGCGTCAGGGGAAAAACTGTTTTTT. As protein: CASSHWASGEKLFF.

As regards this clone: One end of the junction is discordant with germline, which a read error may explain. In the same sample, other DNA sequences code for this CDR3. V and J are TRBV18 and TRBJ2-5; tentatively, D is TRBD1 (5 bases). CDR1 is KGHSH and CDR2 is LQKENI in the germline V gene. The CDR3 sequence is 14 residues long. The CDR3 sequence is CASSPDRTQETQYF. CDR3 bases: TGTGCCAGCTCACCCGACAGAACCCAAGAGACTCAGTACTTC.

This clone was recorded a few times. The rearrangement uses TRBV18 and TRBJ2-5; TRBD1 might be the D (6 bases). Per germline, CDR1 KGHSH and CDR2 LQKENI. There are 15 residues in the CDR3. Trimming took 3 bases from V and 4 from J, leaving 15 bases between them. The CDR3 DNA is TGTGCCAGCTCACCCACGACAGGTTCTGGAGAGACCCAGTACTTC. Encoded protein: CASSPTTGSGETQYF.

The rearrangement links TRBV10-3 to TRBJ2-7, with TRBD2 matching over 7 bases. The CDR3 is 13 amino acids. Losses at the gene ends were 8 bases for V and 0 bases for J; bases not matched to a gene: 4. Germline lookup yields CDR1 ENHRY and CDR2 SYGVKD. The CDR3 nucleotides are TGTGCCATCGGGAGGGACGCCTCCTACGAGCAGTACTTC. Its translation is CAIGRDASYEQYF.

The rearrangement uses TRBV5-4 and TRBJ2-5; 8 bases agree with TRBD2. Looked up from germline, CDR1 is SGHNT and CDR2 is YYREEE (reference sequence). After removal of 0 bases from V and 2 bases from J, the junction contained 6 bases not matched to a gene. CDR3 length: 16 amino acids. The CDR3 bases are TGTGCCAGCAGCTTGGGCGGGGGGCCAATTCAAGAGACCCAGTACTTC. This sequence encodes CASSLGGGPIQETQYF.

The CDR3 here is CASSVGQGYTGELFF. In DNA form, the CDR3 reads TGTGCCAGCAGTGTCGGACAGGGGTACACCGGGGAGCTGTTTTTT. This chain links TRBV6-4 with TRBJ2-2; the match to TRBD1 covers 9 bases. The V and J ends lost 4 bases and 3 bases, in that order; junction bases with no gene match: 3. The CDR3 has 15 residues. Germline CDR1 reads MRHNA; CDR2 reads SNTAGT.

The V and J genes are TRBV7-2 and TRBJ2-5; 14 bases are a match to TRBD2. V trimming: 5 bases; J trimming: 4 bases; junction bases outside the gene matches: 3. There are 15 residues in the CDR3. The germline gives CDR1 SGHTA, CDR2 FQGNSA. The CDR3 loop is CASSLGLAGGETQYF. CDR3 DNA: TGTGCCAGCAGCCTCGGACTAGCGGGAGGAGAGACCCAGTACTTC.

The chain employs TRBV19 and TRBJ1-5, with TRBD1 identical over 7 bases. This CDR3 region has 15 residues. V gave up 6 bases and J gave up 1 base; unmatched junction bases: 6. Germline V gene data show CDR1 as LNHDA and CDR2 as SQIVND (reference sequence). CDR3 in DNA: TGTGCCAGTAGCCCTGACAGGGAAAGCAATCAGCCCCAGCATTTT. Protein sequence: CASSPDRESNQPQHF.

This sequence joins TRBV28 and TRBJ1-6; D gene uncertain. Germline CDR1 and CDR2: MDHEN and SYDVKM. V lost 4 bases and J lost 4, with 8 bases in between. The CDR3 has 14 amino acids. The CDR3 nucleotides read TGTGCCAGCAGTTCCCCCCTGTATAATTCACCCCTCCACTTT. This sequence encodes CASSSPLYNSPLHF.

This chain uses TRBV4-1 with TRBJ1-3; D call uncertain. The V gene lost 0 bases and the J gene lost 0 bases, with 12 bases spanning the gap. Germline CDR1 MGHRA, CDR2 YSYEKL. The CDR3 contains 17 residues. The CDR3 DNA is TGCGCCAGCAGCCAAGATGGTCGCCGGGACTCTGGAAACACCATATATTTT. Translating it yields CASSQDGRRDSGNTIYF.

This clone came up a few times. The chain links TRBV27 to TRBJ1-2; TRBD1 matches at 12 bases. With 4 bases clipped from V and 8 bases from J, the junction kept 11 bases outside the gene matches. Germline loops: CDR1 MNHEY, CDR2 SMNVEV (reference sequence). The CDR3 is 16 amino acids. The CDR3 coding sequence is TGTGCCAGCAGTTACTTGGGACAGGGGGCACTAGGGGGCTACACCTTC. Translating gives CASSYLGQGALGGYTF.

The chain combines TRBV9 with TRBJ2-7; 8 nucleotides match TRBD1. Germline-derived CDR1 and CDR2 are SGDLS and YYNGEE. Germline trimming cut 2 bases from V and 5 bases from J; bases unmatched to any gene: 9. The CDR3 consists of 15 residues. DNA for the CDR3: TGTGCCAGCAGCGTCAGGACAGGGACGCCTGACGAGCAGTACTTC. This translates into CASSVRTGTPDEQYF.

The chain is built from TRBV5-6 and TRBJ1-4; weak D call: TRBD1 (6 bases). In germline, CDR1 is SGHDT, CDR2 YYEEEE. The CDR3 is made up of 13 amino acids. Trimming shortened V by 4 bases and J by 4 bases, and 8 bases separated the two germline ends. CDR3 in amino acids: CASSTGNNEKLFF. The CDR3 nucleotides are TGTGCCAGCAGCACAGGGAATAATGAAAAACTGTTTTTT.

V usage is TRBV9 and J usage is TRBJ2-1; possible D gene TRBD2, 6 bases. The CDR3 is 14 residues long. V was pared by 3 bases and J by 8 bases, with 15 bases between. CDR1 SGDLS and CDR2 YYNGEE come from the germline V gene. Here the CDR3 DNA reads TGTGCCAGCAGCGAAGGGACTTCGAGGGATGAGCAGTTCTTC. Protein: CASSEGTSRDEQFF.

This chain joins TRBV27 and TRBJ1-5; D possibly corresponds to TRBD1 (5 bases). CDR1 MNHEY and CDR2 SMNVEV come from the germline V gene (reference sequence). The CDR3 extends over 13 amino acids. Trimming shortened V by 3 bases and J by 6 bases, and 9 bases separated the two germline ends. CDR3 nucleotides: TGTGCCAGCAGTTTTGGCAGGGTTCAGCCCCAGCATTTT. As protein: CASSFGRVQPQHF.